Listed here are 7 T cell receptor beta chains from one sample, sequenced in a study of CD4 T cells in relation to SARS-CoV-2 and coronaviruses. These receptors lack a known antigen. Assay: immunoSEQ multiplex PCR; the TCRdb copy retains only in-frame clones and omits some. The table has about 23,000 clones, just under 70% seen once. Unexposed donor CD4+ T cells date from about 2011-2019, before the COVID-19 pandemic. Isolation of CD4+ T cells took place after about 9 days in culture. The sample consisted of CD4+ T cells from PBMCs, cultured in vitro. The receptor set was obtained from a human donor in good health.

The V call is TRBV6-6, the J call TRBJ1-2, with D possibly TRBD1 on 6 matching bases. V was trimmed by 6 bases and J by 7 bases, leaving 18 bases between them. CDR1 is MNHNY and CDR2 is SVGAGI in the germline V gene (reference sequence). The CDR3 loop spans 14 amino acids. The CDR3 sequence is CASRESGQVTGYTF. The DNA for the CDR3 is TGTGCCAGCAGAGAGTCGGGACAAGTTACTGGCTACACCTTC.

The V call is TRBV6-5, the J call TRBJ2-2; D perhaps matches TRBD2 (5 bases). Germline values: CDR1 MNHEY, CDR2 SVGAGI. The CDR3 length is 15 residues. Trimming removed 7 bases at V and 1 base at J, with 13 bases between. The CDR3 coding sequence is TGTGCCAGCACTCTTCGGGGAATGAACACCGGGGAGCTGTTTTTT. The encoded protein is CASTLRGMNTGELFF.

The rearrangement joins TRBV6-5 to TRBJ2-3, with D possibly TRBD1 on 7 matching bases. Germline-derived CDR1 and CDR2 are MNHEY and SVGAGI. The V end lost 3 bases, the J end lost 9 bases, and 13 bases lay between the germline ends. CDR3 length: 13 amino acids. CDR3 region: CASSYRRGQTQYF. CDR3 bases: TGTGCCAGCAGTTATCGGAGGGGGCAAACGCAGTATTTT.

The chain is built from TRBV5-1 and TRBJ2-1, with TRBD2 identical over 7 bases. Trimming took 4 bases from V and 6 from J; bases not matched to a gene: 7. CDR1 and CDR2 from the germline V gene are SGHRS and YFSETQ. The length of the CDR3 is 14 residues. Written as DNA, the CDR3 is TGCGCCAGCAGCACCGGACTAGATCCCAATGAGCAGTTCTTC. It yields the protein CASSTGLDPNEQFF. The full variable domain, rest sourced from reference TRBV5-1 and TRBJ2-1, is KAGVTQTPRYLIKTRGQQVTLSCSPISGHRSVSWYQQTPGQGLQFLFEYFSETQRNKGNFPGRFSGRQFSNSRSEMNVSTLELGDSALYLCASSTGLDPNEQFFGPGTRLTVL.

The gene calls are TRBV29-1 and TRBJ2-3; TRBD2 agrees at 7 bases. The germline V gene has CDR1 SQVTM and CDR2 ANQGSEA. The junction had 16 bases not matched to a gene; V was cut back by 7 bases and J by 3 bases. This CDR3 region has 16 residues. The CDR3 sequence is CSANGDFAGVTDTQYF. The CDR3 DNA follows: TGCAGCGCTAACGGCGATTTCGCGGGAGTAACAGATACGCAGTATTTT.

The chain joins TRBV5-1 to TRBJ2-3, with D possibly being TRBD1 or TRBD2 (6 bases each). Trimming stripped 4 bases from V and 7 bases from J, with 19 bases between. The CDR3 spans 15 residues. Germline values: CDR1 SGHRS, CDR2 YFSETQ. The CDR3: CASSGGGAGEHTQYF. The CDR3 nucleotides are TGCGCCAGCAGCGGGGGCGGGGCCGGGGAGCATACGCAGTATTTT.

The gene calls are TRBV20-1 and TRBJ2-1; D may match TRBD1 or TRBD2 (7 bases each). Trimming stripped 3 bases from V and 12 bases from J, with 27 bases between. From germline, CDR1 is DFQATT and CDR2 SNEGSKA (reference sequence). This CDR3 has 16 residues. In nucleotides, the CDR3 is TGCAGTGCTAGTTATAGGGGGCGGGGGTCGGCCGGAGGGCAGTTCTTC. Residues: CSASYRGRGSAGGQFF.